A single sample gave rise to the 11 T cell receptor beta chains below, sequenced in a study of OX40 agonist ivuxolimab in advanced cancers. Data came from immunoSEQ multiplex PCR; TCRdb stores just in-frame clones and leaves some out. The sample yields around 63,000 clones, about nine tenths seen once. The sequences come from CD4+ or CD8+ T cells sorted from blood, collected in a trial of the OX40 agonist ivuxolimab. These receptors came from an adult with an advanced solid tumor such as melanoma, head and neck, liver or kidney cancer.

V is TRBV5-6 and J is TRBJ1-2, with no clear D. The CDR3 sequence is 12 residues long. V shed 5 bases and J shed 7 bases, with 12 bases lying between them. CDR1 and CDR2 from the germline V gene are SGHDT and YYEEEE. CDR3 in DNA: TGTGCCAGCAGTTCTACCCCGGGTGGCTACACCTTC. Translating gives CASSSTPGGYTF.

V gene TRBV9 combines with J gene TRBJ2-2; weak D call: TRBD1 (5 bases). From germline, CDR1 is SGDLS and CDR2 YYNGEE. The CDR3 sequence is 16 residues long. The V end was cut by 3 bases, the J end by 1 base, with 13 bases between. In DNA form, the CDR3 reads TGTGCCAGCAGCGGTCGGACATCCGAGAACACCGGGGAGCTGTTTTTT. Protein: CASSGRTSENTGELFF.

This chain connects TRBV6-5 to TRBJ1-2; D not resolved. The CDR3 extends over 13 amino acids. Trimming removed 2 bases at V and 5 bases at J, with 9 bases between. Germline lookup yields CDR1 MNHEY and CDR2 SVGAGI. This CDR3 reads CASSYGLVYGYTF. The DNA for the CDR3 is TGTGCCAGCAGTTACGGCCTAGTTTATGGCTACACCTTC.

This chain joins TRBV6-5 and TRBJ2-3, with 7 bases identical to TRBD1. With V trimmed by 2 bases and J by 2 bases, 4 bases remained unmatched. CDR1 is MNHEY, CDR2 SVGAGI, per germline. The CDR3 runs to 15 residues. The CDR3 coding sequence is TGTGCCAGCAGTTACCGGGACAGTGCCACAGATACGCAGTATTTT. It specifies CASSYRDSATDTQYF.

This rearrangement joins TRBV9 to TRBJ2-7, with D perhaps TRBD2 (6 bases). CDR1 and CDR2 from the germline V gene are SGDLS and YYNGEE. The CDR3 contains 15 residues. Trimming pared 0 bases from V and 2 bases from J, leaving 12 bases between. CDR3 DNA sequence: TGTGCCAGCAGCGTAGGAGGAGGGGAAACCTACGAGCAGTACTTC. Translating gives CASSVGGGETYEQYF. The variable domain in full, completed from reference TRBV9 and TRBJ2-7, reads DSGVTQTPKHLITATGQRVTLRCSPRSGDLSVYWYQQSLDQGLQFLIQYYNGEERAKGNILERFSAQQFPDLHSELNLSSLELGDSALYFCASSVGGGETYEQYFGPGTRLTVT.

The genes are TRBV28 and TRBJ2-3; possible D gene TRBD2, 6 bases. This CDR3 is built from 13 residues. V shed 3 bases and J shed 4 bases, with 8 bases lying between them. Germline V gives CDR1 MDHEN, CDR2 SYDVKM. The DNA of the CDR3 is TGTGCCAGCAGTTTCAGGGACTCAGATACGCAGTATTTT. Translation gives CASSFRDSDTQYF. The full variable domain, in which reference TRBV28 and TRBJ2-3 provide the parts outside the CDR3, is DVKVTQSSRYLVKRTGEKVFLECVQDMDHENMFWYRQDPGLGLRLIYFSYDVKMKEKGDIPEGYSVSREKKERFSLILESASTNQTSMYLCASSFRDSDTQYFGPGTRLTVL.

The V and J genes are TRBV10-3 and TRBJ2-5; D is uncertain. The CDR3 covers 13 residues. In germline, CDR1 is ENHRY, CDR2 SYGVKD. With 6 bases removed from V and 0 bases from J, the gap between germline ends came to 8 bases. The CDR3 DNA reads as TGTGCCATCAGCGCAACGTACCAAGAGACCCAGTACTTC. Translating it yields CAISATYQETQYF.

The J gene is TRBJ2-7, the V gene TRBV29-1; 7 bases agree with TRBD2. From germline, CDR1 is SQVTM and CDR2 ANQGSEA. The J segment lost 0 bases and the V segment lost 2 bases, leaving 4 bases of the junction unmatched. The CDR3 spans 14 residues. CDR3 DNA: TGCAGCGTTGAATCAGCGGGACTCTCCTACGAGCAGTACTTC. Translated: CSVESAGLSYEQYF.

Only one count was recorded for this clone. The rearrangement joins TRBV28 to TRBJ2-3, with a tentative D call TRBD1 (6 bases). V was shortened by 4 bases and J by 2 bases, with 19 bases between the two germline ends. Germline CDR1 reads MDHEN; CDR2 reads SYDVKM. The CDR3 loop spans 17 amino acids. The CDR3, as DNA: TGTGCCAGCAGTTCAACAGGGTTTTTAGTTGACACAGATACGCAGTATTTT. This gives the protein CASSSTGFLVDTDTQYF.

As DNA, the CDR3 is TGTGCCAGCTCACCGGGATCCGGGGGGCGCCCTTACAATGAGCAGTTCTTC. It translates to CASSPGSGGRPYNEQFF. V gene TRBV18 combines with J gene TRBJ2-1, with D perhaps matching TRBD2 (7 bases). The CDR3 has 17 residues. Germline assignment: CDR1 KGHSH and CDR2 LQKENI. The V and J ends lost 3 bases and 4 bases respectively, with 19 bases between them.

This sequence joins TRBV7-8 and TRBJ2-7; TRBD2 agrees at 10 bases. Germline-derived CDR1 and CDR2 are SGHVS and FQNEAQ. The CDR3 loop spans 16 amino acids. The ends lost 3 bases at V and 2 bases at J; junction bases unmatched: 7. CDR3 nucleotide sequence: TGTGCCAGCAGCTTCGAAGCGGGAGGGATCACCTACGAGCAGTACTTC. This encodes CASSFEAGGITYEQYF.